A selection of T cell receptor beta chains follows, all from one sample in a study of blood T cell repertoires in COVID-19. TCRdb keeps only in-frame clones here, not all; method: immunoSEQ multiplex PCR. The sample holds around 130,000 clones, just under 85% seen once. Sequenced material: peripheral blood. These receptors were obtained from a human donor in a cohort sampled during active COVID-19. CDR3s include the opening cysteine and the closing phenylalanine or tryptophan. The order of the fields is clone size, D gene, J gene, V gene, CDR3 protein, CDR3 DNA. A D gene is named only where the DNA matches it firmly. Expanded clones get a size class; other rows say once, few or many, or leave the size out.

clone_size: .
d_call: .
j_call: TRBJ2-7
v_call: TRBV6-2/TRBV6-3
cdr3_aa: CASSYPTLSYEQYF
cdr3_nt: TGTGCCAGCAGTTACCCCACACTATCCTACGAGCAGTACTTC

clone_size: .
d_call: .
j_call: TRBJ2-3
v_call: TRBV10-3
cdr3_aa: CAISDNRLGTTDTQYF
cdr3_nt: TGTGCCATCAGTGACAATAGACTAGGGACCACAGATACGCAGTATTTT

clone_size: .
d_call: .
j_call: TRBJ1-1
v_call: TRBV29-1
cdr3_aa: CSVDVQSGTEAFF
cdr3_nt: TGCAGCGTTGACGTCCAATCCGGCACTGAAGCTTTCTTT

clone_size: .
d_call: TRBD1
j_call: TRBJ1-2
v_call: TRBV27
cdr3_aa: CASRTSTRGNYGYTF
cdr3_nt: TGTGCCAGCAGAACCTCTACCAGGGGGAACTATGGCTACACCTTC

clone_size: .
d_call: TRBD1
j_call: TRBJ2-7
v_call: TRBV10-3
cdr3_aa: CAISGGTGHEQYF
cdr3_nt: TGTGCCATCAGTGGCGGGACAGGTCACGAGCAGTACTTC

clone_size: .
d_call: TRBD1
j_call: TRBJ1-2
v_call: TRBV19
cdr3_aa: CASRQDRGNYGYTF
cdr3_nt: TGTGCCAGTAGACAGGACAGGGGAAACTATGGCTACACCTTC

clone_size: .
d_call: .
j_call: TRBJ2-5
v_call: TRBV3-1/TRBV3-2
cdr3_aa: CASSQVDRAGGETQYF
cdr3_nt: TGTGCCAGCAGCCAAGTGGATCGAGCGGGTGGAGAGACCCAGTACTTC

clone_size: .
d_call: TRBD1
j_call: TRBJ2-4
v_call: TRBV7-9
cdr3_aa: CASSSYRGKNIQYF
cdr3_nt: TGTGCCAGCAGTTCATACAGGGGTAAAAACATTCAGTACTTC

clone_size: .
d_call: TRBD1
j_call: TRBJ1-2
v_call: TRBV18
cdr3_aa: CASSPTGQTYGYTF
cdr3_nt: TGTGCCAGCTCACCAACGGGACAGACCTATGGCTACACCTTC

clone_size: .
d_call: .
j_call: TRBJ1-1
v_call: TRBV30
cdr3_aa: CAWRQMNTEAFF
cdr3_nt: TGTGCCTGGAGGCAGATGAACACTGAAGCTTTCTTT

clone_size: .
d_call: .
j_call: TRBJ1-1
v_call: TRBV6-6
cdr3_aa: CASSYYDLGARTEAFF
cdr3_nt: TGTGCCAGCAGTTACTACGATTTGGGGGCGCGAACTGAAGCTTTCTTT

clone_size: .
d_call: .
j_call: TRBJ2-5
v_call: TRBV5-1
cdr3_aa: CASSLIMDSQETQYF
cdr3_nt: TGCGCCAGCAGCTTGATTATGGACAGCCAAGAGACCCAGTACTTC

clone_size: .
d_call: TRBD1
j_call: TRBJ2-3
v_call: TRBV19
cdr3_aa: CASSRTGGRTDTQYF
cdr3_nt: TGTGCCAGTAGTAGGACAGGGGGCCGGACAGATACGCAGTATTTT

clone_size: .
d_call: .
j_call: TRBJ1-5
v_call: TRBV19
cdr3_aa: CASRKQGSSNQPQHF
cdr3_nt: TGTGCCAGTAGGAAACAGGGTTCTAGCAATCAGCCCCAGCATTTT

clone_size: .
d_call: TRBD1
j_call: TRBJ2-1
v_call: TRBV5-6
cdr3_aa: CASSRGLGQGVHEQFF
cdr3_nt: TGTGCCAGCAGCAGGGGGCTGGGACAGGGGGTCCATGAGCAGTTCTTC

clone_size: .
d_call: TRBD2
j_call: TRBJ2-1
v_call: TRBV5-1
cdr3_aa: CASSAGREFYNEQFF
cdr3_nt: TGCGCCAGCAGCGCGGGGAGGGAATTCTACAATGAGCAGTTCTTC

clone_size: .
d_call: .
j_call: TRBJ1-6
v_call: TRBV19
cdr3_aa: CASRGGAGLSASPLHF
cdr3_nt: TGTGCCAGTAGGGGAGGGGCAGGACTAAGTGCTTCACCCCTCCACTTT

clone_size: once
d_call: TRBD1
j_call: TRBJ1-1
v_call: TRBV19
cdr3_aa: CASSMGTGGTEAFF
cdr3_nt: TGTGCCAGTAGTATGGGGACAGGGGGCACTGAAGCTTTCTTT

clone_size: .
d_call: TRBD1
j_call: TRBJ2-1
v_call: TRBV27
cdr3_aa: CASRTTGGNEQFF
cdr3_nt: TGTGCCAGCAGGACGACAGGGGGGAATGAGCAGTTCTTC

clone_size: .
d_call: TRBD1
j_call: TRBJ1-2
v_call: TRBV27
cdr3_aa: CASSSDREWYGYTF
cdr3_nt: TGTGCCAGCAGTTCTGACAGGGAATGGTATGGCTACACCTTC

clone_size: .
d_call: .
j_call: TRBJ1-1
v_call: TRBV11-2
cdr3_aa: CASSLGRRRGTEAFF
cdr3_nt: TGTGCCAGCAGCTTGGGGCGGAGACGAGGCACTGAAGCTTTCTTT

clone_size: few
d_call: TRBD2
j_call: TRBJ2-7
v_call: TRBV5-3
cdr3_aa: CARRSTGTSVSQQYF
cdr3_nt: TGTGCCAGAAGGTCAACCGGGACTAGCGTTTCCCAGCAGTACTTC

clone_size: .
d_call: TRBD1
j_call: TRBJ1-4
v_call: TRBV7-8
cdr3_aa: CASSFLDRGGYEKLFF
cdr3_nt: TGTGCCAGCAGCTTCTTGGACAGGGGAGGTTATGAAAAACTGTTTTTT

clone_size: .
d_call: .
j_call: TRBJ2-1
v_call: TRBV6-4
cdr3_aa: CASRSSDSYNEQFF
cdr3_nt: TGTGCCAGCAGGTCTAGCGACTCCTACAATGAGCAGTTCTTC

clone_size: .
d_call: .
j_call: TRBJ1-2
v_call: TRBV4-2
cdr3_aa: CASSQEIRQLSYGYTF
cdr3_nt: TGTGCCAGCAGCCAAGAAATCAGACAGCTTTCCTATGGCTACACCTTC

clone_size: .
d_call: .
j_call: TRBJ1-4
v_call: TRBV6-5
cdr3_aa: CASRNQVEKLFF
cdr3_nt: TGTGCCAGCAGGAACCAGGTGGAAAAACTGTTTTTT

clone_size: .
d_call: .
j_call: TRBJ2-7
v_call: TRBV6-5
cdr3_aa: CASRPTPYEQYF
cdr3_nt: TGTGCCAGCAGACCCACACCCTACGAGCAGTACTTC

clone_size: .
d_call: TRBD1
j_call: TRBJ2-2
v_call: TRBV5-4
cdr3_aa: CASRQGQPNTGELFF
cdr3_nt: TGTGCCAGCAGGCAGGGACAGCCGAACACCGGGGAGCTGTTTTTT

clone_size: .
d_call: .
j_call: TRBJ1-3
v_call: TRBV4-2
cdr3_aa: CASSQGGGPGNTIYF
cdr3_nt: TGTGCCAGCAGCCAGGGAGGGGGGCCTGGAAACACCATATATTTT

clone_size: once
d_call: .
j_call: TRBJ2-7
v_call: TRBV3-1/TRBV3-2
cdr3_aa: CASSHSNYEQYF
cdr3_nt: TGTGCCAGCAGCCATTCAAACTACGAGCAGTACTTC

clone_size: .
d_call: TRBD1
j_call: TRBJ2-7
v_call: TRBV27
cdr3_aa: CASSSTWGQGVYEQYF
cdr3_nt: TGTGCCAGCAGTTCCACTTGGGGACAGGGGGTTTACGAGCAGTACTTC

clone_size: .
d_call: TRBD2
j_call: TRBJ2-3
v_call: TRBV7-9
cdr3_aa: CASSLGTSATDTQYF
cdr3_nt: TGTGCCAGCAGCTTAGGGACTAGCGCCACAGATACGCAGTATTTT

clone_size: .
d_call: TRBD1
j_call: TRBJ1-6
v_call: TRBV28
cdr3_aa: CASSLRGGVVSSPLHF
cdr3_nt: TGTGCCAGCAGTTTGAGAGGGGGCGTCGTCTCTTCACCCCTCCACTTT

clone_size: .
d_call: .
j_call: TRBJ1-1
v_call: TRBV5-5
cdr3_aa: CASSFGWGPGNTEAFF
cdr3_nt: TGTGCCAGCAGCTTTGGTTGGGGGCCCGGGAACACTGAAGCTTTCTTT

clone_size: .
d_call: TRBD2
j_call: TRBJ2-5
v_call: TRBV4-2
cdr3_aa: CASSQDPRGEETQYF
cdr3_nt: TGTGCCAGCAGCCAAGATCCCCGGGGGGAAGAGACCCAGTACTTC

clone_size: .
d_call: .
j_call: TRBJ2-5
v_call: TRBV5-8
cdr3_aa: CASSLGGGPQETQYF
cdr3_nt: TGTGCCAGCAGCTTGGGCGGGGGCCCTCAAGAGACCCAGTACTTC

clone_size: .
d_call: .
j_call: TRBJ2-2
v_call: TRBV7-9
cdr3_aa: CASSLEGGNTGELFF
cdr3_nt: TGTGCCAGCAGCTTAGAAGGGGGAAACACCGGGGAGCTGTTTTTT

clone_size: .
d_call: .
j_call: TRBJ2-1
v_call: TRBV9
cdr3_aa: CASSSHNEQFF
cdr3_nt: TGTGCCAGCAGCTCTCACAATGAGCAGTTCTTC

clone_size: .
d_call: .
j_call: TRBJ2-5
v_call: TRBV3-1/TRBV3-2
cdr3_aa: CASSPNQETQYF
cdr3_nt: TGTGCCAGCAGCCCAAACCAAGAGACCCAGTACTTC

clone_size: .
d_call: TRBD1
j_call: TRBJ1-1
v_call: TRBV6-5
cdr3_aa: CASSLDRDVTEAFF
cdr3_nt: TGTGCCAGCAGCTTAGACAGGGATGTTACTGAAGCTTTCTTT

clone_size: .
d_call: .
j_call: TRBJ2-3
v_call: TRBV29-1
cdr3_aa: CSVERGIGTDTQYF
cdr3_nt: TGCAGCGTTGAAAGAGGGATCGGAACAGATACGCAGTATTTT

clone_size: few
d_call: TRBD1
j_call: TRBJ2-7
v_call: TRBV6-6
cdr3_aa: CASRRTGGTYEQYF
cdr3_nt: TGTGCCAGCAGAAGGACAGGTGGGACCTACGAGCAGTACTTC

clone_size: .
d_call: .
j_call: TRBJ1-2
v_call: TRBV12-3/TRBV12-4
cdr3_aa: CASSRPGFRGYTF
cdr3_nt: TGTGCCAGCAGTAGACCAGGGTTCAGGGGCTACACCTTC

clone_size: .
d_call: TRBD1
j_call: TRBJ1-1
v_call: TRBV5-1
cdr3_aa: CASRGDRVFGTEAFF
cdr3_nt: TGCGCTTCTAGGGGCGACAGGGTGTTCGGCACTGAAGCTTTCTTT

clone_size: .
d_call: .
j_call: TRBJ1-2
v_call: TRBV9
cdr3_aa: CASSGNNFWGRALGGYTF
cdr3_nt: TGTGCCAGCAGCGGGAATAATTTTTGGGGCAGGGCCTTAGGAGGCTACACCTTC

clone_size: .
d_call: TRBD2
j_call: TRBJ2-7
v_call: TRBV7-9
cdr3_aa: CASSPLLGDSGGYYEQYF
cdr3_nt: TGTGCCAGCAGCCCCCTACTGGGGGATAGCGGGGGGTACTACGAGCAGTACTTC

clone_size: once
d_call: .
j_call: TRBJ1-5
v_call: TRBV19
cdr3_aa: CASSRDSNQPQHF
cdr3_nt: TGTGCCAGTAGCCGAGATAGCAATCAGCCCCAGCATTTT

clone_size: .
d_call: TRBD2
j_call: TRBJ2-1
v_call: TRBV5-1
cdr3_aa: CASSLDPAGGPKEQFF
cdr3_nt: TGCGCCAGCAGCTTGGACCCAGCGGGGGGGCCGAAGGAGCAGTTCTTC

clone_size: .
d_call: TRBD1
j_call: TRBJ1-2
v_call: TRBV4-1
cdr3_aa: CASSPHRTGVDYTF
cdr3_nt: TGCGCCAGCAGCCCCCACAGGACAGGGGTTGACTACACCTTC

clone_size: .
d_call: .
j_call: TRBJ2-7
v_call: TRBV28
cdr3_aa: CASSRGYYEQYF
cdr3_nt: TGTGCCAGCAGTCGGGGTTACTACGAGCAGTACTTC

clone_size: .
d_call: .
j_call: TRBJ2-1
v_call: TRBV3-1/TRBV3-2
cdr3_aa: CASSRSDEQFF
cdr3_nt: TGTGCCAGCAGCCGGAGTGATGAGCAGTTCTTC

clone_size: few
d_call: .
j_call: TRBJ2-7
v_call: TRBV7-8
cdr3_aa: CASSLAAQDTYEQYF
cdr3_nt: TGTGCCAGCAGCTTAGCTGCCCAGGATACTTACGAGCAGTACTTC

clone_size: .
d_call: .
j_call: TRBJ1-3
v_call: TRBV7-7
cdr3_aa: CASSLAPGSENTIYF
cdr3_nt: TGTGCCAGCAGCTTAGCCCCGGGGAGTGAAAACACCATATATTTT

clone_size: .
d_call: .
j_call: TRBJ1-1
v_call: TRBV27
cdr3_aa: CASSPSRGWSTEAFF
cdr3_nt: TGTGCCAGCAGTCCCTCCCGGGGATGGAGCACTGAAGCTTTCTTT

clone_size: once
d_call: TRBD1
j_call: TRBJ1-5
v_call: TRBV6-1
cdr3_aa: CASSDVGGQGLGQPQHF
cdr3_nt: TGTGCCAGCAGTGATGTAGGCGGACAGGGGCTAGGTCAGCCCCAGCATTTT

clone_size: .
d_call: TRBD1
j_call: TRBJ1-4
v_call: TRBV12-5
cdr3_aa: CASGFRTGANEKLFF
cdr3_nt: TGTGCTAGTGGTTTCAGGACAGGGGCAAATGAAAAACTGTTTTTT